A single sample is the source of the 31 T cell receptor beta chains below, sequenced in a study of OX40 agonist ivuxolimab in advanced cancers. Clones were sequenced by immunoSEQ multiplex PCR, and TCRdb holds only the in-frame ones, with some missing. The data hold approximately 100,000 clones, with 90% observed a single time. The material was CD4+ or CD8+ T cells sorted from blood, obtained in a trial of the OX40 agonist ivuxolimab. Receptors originate from an adult with an advanced solid tumor such as melanoma, head and neck, liver or kidney cancer.

The chain combines TRBV6-5 with TRBJ2-3; D perhaps matches TRBD1 (5 bases). Trimming took 4 bases from V and 2 from J, leaving 16 bases between them. The CDR3 loop spans 16 amino acids. Germline values: CDR1 MNHEY, CDR2 SVGAGI. The CDR3 spells CASSSPSWGSTDTQYF. The DNA for the CDR3 is TGTGCCAGCAGTTCCCCAAGCTGGGGCTCCACAGATACGCAGTATTTT.

This chain links TRBV5-1 with TRBJ2-7; 8 nucleotides agree with TRBD2. Germline loops: CDR1 SGHRS, CDR2 YFSETQ. The CDR3 loop spans 15 amino acids. V was pared by 1 base and J by 1 base, with 4 bases of the junction left unmatched. CDR3 bases: TGCGCCAGCAGCTTGAGTAGCGGGGTTTCCTACGAGCAGTACTTC. Its translation is CASSLSSGVSYEQYF.

This sequence joins TRBV25-1 and TRBJ2-6; D ambiguous. Trimming left V 5 bases short and J 1 base short, with 3 bases between. The CDR3 is 13 residues long. In germline, CDR1 is MGHDK, CDR2 SYGVNS. In DNA form, the CDR3 reads TGTGCCAGCAGTTTTTCTGGGGCCAACGTCCTGACTTTC. The encoded protein is CASSFSGANVLTF.

The chain has TRBV10-3 and TRBJ1-5; D unresolved. V was shortened by 2 bases and J by 2 bases, with 10 bases between the two germline ends. Germline V lookup: CDR1 ENHRY, CDR2 SYGVKD. The CDR3 spans 15 residues. The CDR3 sequence: CAISEDVAGNQPQHF. The CDR3 nucleotides are TGTGCCATCAGTGAGGATGTGGCAGGCAATCAGCCCCAGCATTTT.

DNA for the CDR3: TGTGCCAGCAGCCCTACAGGGCACCAAGAAGGAAACACCATATATTTT. Translation gives CASSPTGHQEGNTIYF. V usage is TRBV7-8 and J usage is TRBJ1-3, with TRBD1 as a possible D gene (6 bases). V shed 5 bases and J shed 4 bases, with 18 bases lying between them. Germline V gives CDR1 SGHVS, CDR2 FQNEAQ. There are 16 residues in the CDR3.

CDR3 protein: CASSFRDRVPYEQYF. The CDR3 DNA reads TGTGCCAGCAGTTTCCGGGACAGGGTACCCTACGAGCAGTACTTC. The V call is TRBV27, the J call TRBJ2-7, with 9 bases matching TRBD1. Germline-derived CDR1 and CDR2 are MNHEY and SMNVEV (reference sequence). This CDR3 contains 15 residues. V shed 3 bases, J shed 2 bases, and the junction held 5 bases outside the gene matches.

The V and J genes are TRBV6-6 and TRBJ1-5, with TRBD1 matching 7 bases. The CDR3 contains 15 residues. Germline-derived CDR1 and CDR2 are MNHNY and SVGAGI (reference sequence). The V segment lost 6 bases and the J segment 3 bases; nucleotides outside the gene matches: 8. The chain's CDR3 is CASRPAGTDNQPQHF. As DNA, the CDR3 is TGTGCCAGCAGACCCGCCGGGACAGACAATCAGCCCCAGCATTTT.

The CDR3 here is CASSPPGQGGNNEQFF. The CDR3 DNA reads TGTGCCAGCTCACCACCGGGACAGGGTGGAAACAATGAGCAGTTCTTC. This rearrangement joins TRBV18 to TRBJ2-1, with 9 bases aligning to TRBD1. This CDR3 is 16 amino acids long. After removal of 0 bases from V and 5 bases from J, the junction contained 5 bases not matched to a gene. Germline V gives CDR1 KGHSH, CDR2 LQKENI.

The chain couples TRBV4-1 to TRBJ2-3; possibly TRBD2 for D (6 bases). The CDR3 sequence is 18 residues long. CDR1 and CDR2 from the germline V gene are MGHRA and YSYEKL. Trimming took 3 bases from V and 1 from J, leaving 20 bases between them. CDR3 nucleotides: TGCGCCAGCAGCCACGGGGAACGGGGAGCGGGCGGCACAGATACGCAGTATTTT. This codes for CASSHGERGAGGTDTQYF.

The chain combines TRBV18 with TRBJ2-2; D is unresolved. This CDR3 region has 17 residues. CDR1 is KGHSH, CDR2 LQKENI, per germline. V was cut by 0 bases and J by 0 bases, with 11 bases left in between. DNA for the CDR3: TGTGCCAGCTCACCACCGAGCAAGGGTCCGAACACCGGGGAGCTGTTTTTT. This encodes CASSPPSKGPNTGELFF.

This chain links TRBV18 with TRBJ2-3, with D tentatively TRBD1 (5 bases). The CDR3 consists of 15 residues. Trimming took 1 base from V and 3 from J, leaving 11 bases between them. CDR1 and CDR2 (germline): KGHSH, LQKENI. CDR3 in amino acids: CASSPLDAGTDTQYF. In DNA form, the CDR3 reads TGTGCCAGCTCACCACTTGATGCAGGGACAGATACGCAGTATTTT.

The chain couples TRBV18 to TRBJ2-7; 12 bases match TRBD1. The germline V gene encodes CDR1 KGHSH and CDR2 LQKENI. Trimming cost V 4 bases and J 3 bases; bases outside gene matches: 10. The CDR3 consists of 17 residues. This CDR3 reads CASSQNSGTGGVYEQYF. For the CDR3, the DNA is TGTGCCAGCTCACAAAACTCCGGGACAGGGGGCGTCTACGAGCAGTACTTC. The full variable domain, rest sourced from reference TRBV18 and TRBJ2-7, is NAGVMQNPRHLVRRRGQEARLRCSPMKGHSHVYWYRQLPEEGLKFMVYLQKENIIDESGMPKERFSAEFPKEGPSILRIQQVVRGDSAAYFCASSQNSGTGGVYEQYFGPGTRLTVT.

This clone has a single count. The chain carries TRBV7-2 and TRBJ2-7; D not certain. The CDR3 sequence is 13 residues long. Trimming took 6 bases from V and 3 from J, leaving 12 bases between them. Germline assignment: CDR1 SGHTA and CDR2 FQGNSA. The DNA of the CDR3 is TGTGCCAGCAGGCAGAATAACGGCTACGAGCAGTACTTC. Residues: CASRQNNGYEQYF.

This chain connects TRBV10-3 to TRBJ1-2; D gene uncertain. This CDR3 is 17 amino acids long. Trimming left V 6 bases short and J 4 bases short, with 24 bases between. Per the germline V gene, CDR1 is ENHRY and CDR2 is SYGVKD. The CDR3 is CAISDKPGPRGGYGYTF. As DNA, the CDR3 is TGTGCCATCAGCGACAAGCCCGGGCCCCGAGGAGGCTATGGCTACACCTTC.

V is TRBV29-1 and J is TRBJ1-1; D gene unclear. V lost 4 bases to trimming and J lost 0 bases, with 9 bases between them. Per the germline V gene, CDR1 is SQVTM and CDR2 is ANQGSEA. The CDR3 sequence is 13 residues long. The CDR3 loop is CSVGVAMNTEAFF. In DNA, the CDR3 is TGCAGCGTTGGGGTCGCCATGAACACTGAAGCTTTCTTT.

This chain uses TRBV15 with TRBJ2-5, with a weak D call TRBD2 (6 bases). Near its end, the DNA agrees better with TRBJ2-7, so the J call may be wrong. This CDR3 comprises 14 residues. Germline V gene lookup returns CDR1 LNHNV and CDR2 YYDKDF (reference sequence). The CDR3 coding sequence is TGTGCCACCAGCAGAGTTGTGGGGGGCTACGAGCAGTACTTC. Residues: CATSRVVGGYEQYF.

The chain recombines TRBV6-1 with TRBJ2-3, with D maybe TRBD2 (6 bases). V was pared by 8 bases and J by 0 bases, with 15 bases between. This CDR3 comprises 15 residues. Germline CDR1 reads MNHNS; CDR2 reads SASEGT. This CDR3 reads CASWLGGRSTDTQYF. The CDR3 nucleotides read TGTGCCAGCTGGCTCGGGGGACGGAGCACAGATACGCAGTATTTT.

This sequence joins TRBV4-3 and TRBJ2-7; 12 bases align to TRBD2. Germline V CDR1 and CDR2: LGHNA, YSLEER. The CDR3 has 15 amino acids. V gave up 5 bases and J gave up 4 bases; unmatched junction bases: 6. The CDR3 sequence is CASSATSGGHYEQYF. The CDR3 region has the DNA TGCGCCAGCAGCGCTACTAGCGGGGGGCATTACGAGCAGTACTTC.

The chain is built from TRBV6-1 and TRBJ2-4; D may match TRBD1 or TRBD2 (5 bases each). This CDR3 is built from 14 residues. Germline CDR1 is MNHNS and CDR2 is SASEGT. V was pared by 8 bases and J by 6 bases, with 17 bases between. CDR3 sequence (DNA): TGTGCCAGCCCCCCCGGGGCAGCTAGAAACATTCAGTACTTC. Translated, it gives CASPPGAARNIQYF.

This clone has only one observation. This chain links TRBV5-6 with TRBJ1-2; 8 positions agree with TRBD1. This CDR3 has 13 amino acids. V lost 5 bases to trimming and J lost 7 bases; unmatched junction nucleotides: 7. Germline V gene lookup returns CDR1 SGHDT and CDR2 YYEEEE. CDR3 region: CASSRTGSGGYTF. CDR3 coding DNA: TGTGCCAGCAGTCGGACAGGGTCAGGTGGCTACACCTTC.

The chain couples TRBV6-6 to TRBJ2-3; either TRBD1 or TRBD2 may fit D (5 bases each). Germline V gene lookup returns CDR1 MNHNY and CDR2 SVGAGI (reference sequence). This CDR3 comprises 14 residues. V was trimmed by 8 bases and J by 2 bases, leaving 14 bases between them. The CDR3 region is CASVPPGATDTQYF. As DNA, the CDR3 is TGTGCCAGCGTACCCCCCGGGGCCACAGATACGCAGTATTTT.

This chain joins TRBV4-2 and TRBJ2-2; a possible D gene is TRBD1 (7 bases). The CDR3 has 18 residues. Trimming took 0 bases from V and 5 from J, leaving 19 bases between them. Germline values: CDR1 LGHNA, CDR2 YNFKEQ. The CDR3 DNA follows: TGTGCCAGCAGCCAAGAAAAAGGAGGGGGCGCGGGGACCGGGGAGCTGTTTTTT. This encodes CASSQEKGGGAGTGELFF.

The rearrangement uses TRBV6-5 and TRBJ2-2, with D perhaps TRBD1 (6 bases). The CDR3 has 14 amino acids. V lost 4 bases, J lost 0 bases, and 6 bases lay in between. CDR1 and CDR2 from the germline V gene are MNHEY and SVGAGI. CDR3 in DNA: TGTGCCAGCAGTTGGGGGCCGAACACCGGGGAGCTGTTTTTT. Residues: CASSWGPNTGELFF.

The gene calls are TRBV7-2 and TRBJ1-5; the D gene is possibly TRBD1 (5 bases). V gave up 3 bases and J gave up 1 base, with 10 bases separating them. CDR3 length: 15 amino acids. Germline V lookup: CDR1 SGHTA, CDR2 FQGNSA. The CDR3 here is CASSFQGQSNQPQHF. The CDR3 bases are TGTGCCAGCAGCTTCCAGGGCCAGAGCAATCAGCCCCAGCATTTT.

The rearrangement uses TRBV11-2 and TRBJ2-5, with 8 bases matching TRBD2. CDR3 length: 16 amino acids. Germline lookup yields CDR1 SGHAT and CDR2 FQNNGV. The junction had 14 bases not matched to a gene; V was cut back by 6 bases and J by 5 bases. The CDR3 bases are TGTGCCAGCAGACGACTGACGGGGGGGCCAGGGGAGACCCAGTACTTC. This gives the protein CASRRLTGGPGETQYF.

Only one count was recorded for this clone. This rearrangement joins TRBV20-1 to TRBJ2-7; D is possibly TRBD1 or TRBD2 (5 bases each). Trimming took 0 bases from V and 11 from J, leaving 11 bases between them. This CDR3 region has 11 residues. Germline loops: CDR1 DFQATT, CDR2 SNEGSKA (reference sequence). The DNA for the CDR3 is TGCAGTGCTAGAGACCCCGGGACGGAGTACTTC. It translates to CSARDPGTEYF.

This clone was seen a handful of times. This chain uses TRBV4-1 with TRBJ1-3, with D perhaps matching TRBD1 (5 bases). Deletions cut 11 bases from V and 4 bases from J, with 12 bases between. Germline CDR1 reads MGHRA; CDR2 reads YSYEKL. The CDR3 sequence is 12 residues long. In DNA, the CDR3 is TGCGCCTCGGGGCCCCCCGGAAACACCATATATTTT. Amino acid sequence: CASGPPGNTIYF.

V and J are TRBV27 and TRBJ2-2; 8 nucleotides align to TRBD2. CDR1 is MNHEY, CDR2 SMNVEV, per germline (reference sequence). The CDR3 spans 16 residues. V gave up 5 bases and J gave up 1 base; unmatched junction bases: 6. The CDR3 sequence: CASSRTGGWNTGELFF. The CDR3 nucleotides read TGTGCCAGCAGTCGTACGGGGGGGTGGAACACCGGGGAGCTGTTTTTT.

The chain uses TRBV5-1 and TRBJ1-3; no clear D gene. Germline loops: CDR1 SGHRS, CDR2 YFSETQ. Trimming took 0 bases from V and 0 from J, leaving 4 bases between them. This CDR3 spans 14 amino acids. CDR3 nucleotides: TGCGCCAGCAGCTTGGACAACTCTGGAAACACCATATATTTT. Residues: CASSLDNSGNTIYF.

This chain uses TRBV28 with TRBJ2-5; TRBD2 agrees at 13 bases. CDR3 length equals 15 residues. Losses at the gene ends were 5 bases for V and 4 bases for J; bases not matched to a gene: 4. Germline V gene sequence: CDR1 MDHEN, CDR2 SYDVKM. Written as DNA, the CDR3 is TGTGCCAGCAGTCCGGGACTAGCGGGGACAGAGACCCAGTACTTC. Translating gives CASSPGLAGTETQYF.

This sequence joins TRBV29-1 and TRBJ2-1; D possibly uses TRBD1 or TRBD2 (6 bases each). V was trimmed by 5 bases and J by 4 bases, leaving 12 bases between them. The CDR3 is 13 amino acids. Germline loops: CDR1 SQVTM, CDR2 ANQGSEA. This chain's CDR3 is CSVLGGFYNEQFF. CDR3 DNA: TGCAGCGTTCTCGGGGGCTTTTACAATGAGCAGTTCTTC.